This T cell receptor (beta chain) was obtained from a study of T cell repertoires in cytomegalovirus infection. Study-wide context: Carrying CMV and the relevant HLA type showed in public TCR beta signatures.

A few counts support this clonotype. The antigen remains unidentified. TCRdb recomputed calls from the reads with MiXCR, one row per CDR3 protein. The sample lists roughly 320,000 distinct CDR3 sequences, around 9.5% occurring once. CDR3 length: 15 amino acids. Trimming removed 8 bases at V and 2 bases at J, with 19 bases between. Study results and limitations: Frequencies of public TCR beta families were cumulated, and this identified carriers of CMV plus the relevant HLA. Predominance within the ex vivo response was attributable to HLA-C-restricted CMV-specific TCR beta clonotypes.

The origin of this receptor is a human donor in good health (CMV status not recorded). Some clones in this sample may be carry-over from other donors' samples. Sequencing input: PBMCs. V usage is TRBV5-3 and J usage is TRBJ1-2; D unresolved. TRBV5-3 is an ORF, with its function uncertain. The CDR3 sequence: CASSLFLGINYGYTF. The CDR3 bases are TGTGCCAGCAGCCTTTTCTTAGGCATAAACTATGGCTACACCTTC.